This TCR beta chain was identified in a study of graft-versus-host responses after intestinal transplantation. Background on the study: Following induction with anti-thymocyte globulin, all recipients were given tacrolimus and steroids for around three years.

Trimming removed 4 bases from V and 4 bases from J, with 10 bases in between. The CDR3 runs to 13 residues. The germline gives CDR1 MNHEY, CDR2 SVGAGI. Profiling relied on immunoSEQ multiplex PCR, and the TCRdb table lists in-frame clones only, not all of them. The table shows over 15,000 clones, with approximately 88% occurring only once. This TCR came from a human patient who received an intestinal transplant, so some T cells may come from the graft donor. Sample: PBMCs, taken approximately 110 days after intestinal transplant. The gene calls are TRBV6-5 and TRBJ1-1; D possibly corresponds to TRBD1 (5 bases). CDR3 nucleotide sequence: TGTGCCAGCAGTTTAGGGGTCGGCACTGAAGCTTTCTTT. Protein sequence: CASSLGVGTEAFF.